This passage covers 26 T cell receptor beta chains from one sample sequenced in a study of post-analysis software for immune sequencing data. Notes on the study in general: TRBV5-6, TRBV5-1 and TRBV20-1 belonged to a set of roughly 5 TRBV segments that were more frequent in patients than controls.

Researchers reported that TCR beta cDNA libraries carried unique molecular identifiers. TCRdb redid the calling of the PCR reads with MiXCR, one entry per CDR3 protein. The table shows 750,000 to 950,000 distinct CDR3 sequences, with roughly 58% occurring only once. Their target antigens are unknown. The sequencing sample was made of blood. These receptors were obtained from a girl aged 5 to 17 with multiple sclerosis.

The rearrangement links TRBV29-1 to TRBJ1-5, with 10 bases lining up with TRBD1. The CDR3 contains 16 residues. With V trimmed by 6 bases and J by 4 bases, 12 bases remained unmatched. Germline V gene sequence: CDR1 SQVTM, CDR2 ANQGSEA. CDR3 region: CSVSIQGTGENQPQHF. CDR3 sequence (DNA): TGCAGCGTCTCAATTCAAGGGACAGGGGAGAATCAGCCCCAGCATTTT. The full variable domain, its missing parts supplied by reference TRBV29-1 and TRBJ1-5, is SAVISQKPSRDICQRGTSLTIQCQVDSQVTMMFWYRQQPGQSLTLIATANQGSEATYESGFVIDKFPISRPNLTFSTLTVSNMSPEDSSIYLCSVSIQGTGENQPQHFGDGTRLSIL.

V is TRBV12-3 or TRBV12-4 and J is TRBJ2-5; 11 bases agree with TRBD1. The CDR3 runs to 14 residues. The J segment lost 11 bases and the V segment lost 6 bases, leaving 11 bases of the junction unmatched. The CDR3 loop reads CASSLDRGPLEQYF. The CDR3 DNA reads TGTGCCAGCAGCTTGGACAGGGGGCCGTTGGAGCAGTACTTC.

The DNA of the CDR3 is TGCAGTGCTAGAGATCCGGCCGGGGTTTGGTCACCCCTCCACTTT. This translates into CSARDPAGVWSPLHF. The gene calls are TRBV20-1 and TRBJ1-6; D gene ambiguous. V lost 0 bases, J lost 10 bases, and 16 bases lay in between. The CDR3 sequence is 15 residues long. CDR1 and CDR2 (germline): DFQATT, SNEGSKA (reference sequence).

The chain carries TRBV29-1 and TRBJ1-1; TRBD1 agrees at 7 bases. Germline CDR1 reads SQVTM; CDR2 reads ANQGSEA. V shed 6 bases and J 0 bases; nucleotides not matched to a gene: 10. This CDR3 region has 15 residues. The CDR3 loop reads CSVYRQGPMNTEAFF. The CDR3 DNA reads as TGCAGCGTATACAGACAGGGACCTATGAACACTGAAGCTTTCTTT. Full variable domain (missing parts from reference TRBV29-1 and TRBJ1-1): SAVISQKPSRDICQRGTSLTIQCQVDSQVTMMFWYRQQPGQSLTLIATANQGSEATYESGFVIDKFPISRPNLTFSTLTVSNMSPEDSSIYLCSVYRQGPMNTEAFFGQGTRLTVV.

This chain connects TRBV2 to TRBJ1-5; D uncertain. CDR3 size: 15 residues. Trimming took 8 bases from V and 6 from J, leaving 20 bases between them. Germline loops: CDR1 SNHLY, CDR2 FYNNEI. As DNA, the CDR3 is TGTGCCAGCTCCTCCGTAGATGAACGGGGTCAGCCCCAGCATTTT. Translation gives CASSSVDERGQPQHF.

The DNA for the CDR3 is TGTGCCACCAGCAGAGCCTACGGGGGTATGGATACGCAGTATTTT. This gives the protein CATSRAYGGMDTQYF. The chain recombines TRBV15 with TRBJ2-3; D perhaps matches TRBD2 (6 bases). The CDR3 is 15 amino acids. CDR1 and CDR2 from the germline V gene are LNHNV and YYDKDF (reference sequence). V was clipped by 1 base and J by 6 bases, with 14 bases between them.

V and J are TRBV29-1 and TRBJ2-7; 8 bases map to TRBD1. CDR1 SQVTM and CDR2 ANQGSEA come from the germline V gene. V was pared by 4 bases and J by 2 bases, with 10 bases of the junction left unmatched. The CDR3 runs to 15 residues. The CDR3 loop is CSVVPLRQGTYEQYF. CDR3 coding DNA: TGCAGCGTTGTACCCCTCCGACAGGGGACCTACGAGCAGTACTTC.

This clonotype is a singleton in its sample. This chain joins TRBV18 and TRBJ2-1; 7 bases match TRBD2. Unmatched junction bases numbered 3, after V lost 2 bases and J lost 2 bases. The CDR3 totals 15 residues. Germline CDR1 reads KGHSH; CDR2 reads LQKENI. The CDR3 is CASSPTRGAYNEQFF. The CDR3 DNA reads TGTGCCAGCTCACCAACCCGGGGGGCCTACAATGAGCAGTTCTTC.

The rearrangement uses TRBV20-1 and TRBJ2-3; the match to TRBD2 covers 14 bases. Germline CDR1 and CDR2: DFQATT and SNEGSKA (reference sequence). Trimming took 7 bases from V and 5 from J; bases not matched to a gene: 14. There are 17 residues in the CDR3. CDR3 region: CSGRGLAGDGAQDTQYF. DNA for the CDR3: TGCAGTGGTCGGGGACTAGCGGGAGACGGGGCACAAGATACGCAGTATTTT.

This clonotype was seen a handful of times. The J gene is TRBJ2-4, the V gene TRBV7-6, with 11 bases matching TRBD2. The germline V gene encodes CDR1 SGHVS and CDR2 FNYEAQ. This CDR3 has 22 residues. The trim removed 0 bases at V and 1 base at J, leaving 17 bases unmatched. For the CDR3, the DNA is TGTGCCAGCAGCTTAGCGAGGCTAACTAGCGGGGGCCTCGAAGGGGCCAAAAACATTCAGTACTTC. The encoded protein is CASSLARLTSGGLEGAKNIQYF.

The V and J genes are TRBV7-3 and TRBJ2-7, with a possible D match to TRBD1 (5 bases). The assigned J gene may be wrong: the sequence end matches TRBJ2-5 better. Germline CDR1 and CDR2: SGHTA and FQGTGA. This CDR3 comprises 13 residues. As DNA, the CDR3 is TGTGCCAGCAGCTTATCAGGGTTGGAGACCCAGTACTTC. It codes for CASSLSGLETQYF.

J is TRBJ2-2 and V is TRBV18; D is unresolved. CDR1 KGHSH and CDR2 LQKENI come from the germline V gene. Trimming removed 4 bases at V and 3 bases at J, with 9 bases between. The CDR3 totals 14 residues. Here the CDR3 DNA reads TGTGCCAGCTCACAAACAGATTACACCGGGGAGCTGTTTTTT. This codes for CASSQTDYTGELFF.

This chain joins TRBV15 and TRBJ1-2; D is perhaps TRBD1 (6 bases). The CDR3 consists of 14 residues. CDR1 is LNHNV and CDR2 is YYDKDF in the germline V gene (reference sequence). Between the trimmed V and J ends, which lost 0 bases and 5 bases, there was a span of 10 bases. The DNA for the CDR3 is TGTGCCACCAGCAGAGAAGGGGGATCGTATGGCTACACCTTC. This codes for CATSREGGSYGYTF.

The chain is built from TRBV29-1 and TRBJ2-1; no reliable D call. Germline V gene data show CDR1 as SQVTM and CDR2 as ANQGSEA. Trimming shortened V by 1 base and J by 13 bases, and 14 bases separated the two germline ends. The CDR3 contains 12 residues. The CDR3, as DNA: TGCAGCGTTGAAGGCTCTGGTCCCACCCAGTTCTTC. This gives the protein CSVEGSGPTQFF.

This clonotype has a handful of counts. The chain carries TRBV5-1 and TRBJ1-2; 9 positions match TRBD1. CDR1 is SGHRS and CDR2 is YFSETQ in the germline V gene. The V and J ends lost 4 bases and 8 bases, in that order; junction bases with no gene match: 9. The CDR3 spans 14 residues. The CDR3 nucleotides read TGCGCCAGCAGCGCCACAGGGGGCGAGGAGGGCTACACCTTC. It encodes CASSATGGEEGYTF.

This clonotype came up a few times. The chain recombines TRBV4-1 with TRBJ2-5, with 12 positions matching TRBD2. The better agreement between TRBJ2-7 and the DNA end casts doubt on the J call. CDR3 length: 17 residues. The germline gives CDR1 MGHRA, CDR2 YSYEKL. The CDR3 region is CASSQDPTSGRVYEQYF. CDR3 DNA sequence: TGCGCCAGCAGCCAAGATCCGACTAGCGGGAGAGTCTACGAGCAGTACTTC.

The chain uses TRBV13 and TRBJ2-3, with TRBD1 matching over 7 bases. CDR1 is PRHDT, CDR2 FYEKMQ, per germline (reference sequence). The CDR3 consists of 19 residues. V was clipped by 1 base and J by 6 bases; unmatched bases: 19. Here the CDR3 reads CASSLVSFPGQTDLDTQYF. CDR3 DNA: TGTGCCAGCAGCTTAGTCTCCTTCCCGGGACAGACTGATTTGGATACGCAGTATTTT.

The CDR3 nucleotides are TGTGCCAGCACCCCCAGAACACAGGGAGAAAACTATGGCTACACCTTC. Translated, it gives CASTPRTQGENYGYTF. This chain connects TRBV7-8 to TRBJ1-2, with D possibly matching TRBD1 (6 bases). Trimming took off 7 bases at V and 2 bases at J, with 20 bases between the two ends. This CDR3 is built from 16 residues. Germline CDR1 SGHVS, CDR2 FQNEAQ.

This chain connects TRBV7-9 to TRBJ1-4; D ambiguous. V lost 4 bases, J lost 11 bases, and 14 bases lay in between. This CDR3 has 13 residues. Germline V lookup: CDR1 SEHNR, CDR2 FQNEAQ (reference sequence). In DNA form, the CDR3 reads TGTGCCAGCAGCTCTCCTAGACCCGGGAAACTGTTTTTT. This codes for CASSSPRPGKLFF.

The rearrangement links TRBV29-1 to TRBJ2-4; D unresolved. The last part of the DNA fits TRBJ2-7 better; the J call may be wrong. The CDR3 loop spans 13 amino acids. Germline V lookup: CDR1 SQVTM, CDR2 ANQGSEA. The CDR3 is CSVRRDTLYEQYF. The CDR3 DNA reads TGCAGCGTTCGCCGAGATACTCTCTACGAGCAGTACTTC.

This clonotype was observed a handful of times. J is TRBJ2-1 and V is TRBV7-2; the D gene is possibly TRBD1 (5 bases). The V and J ends lost 6 bases and 6 bases respectively, with 15 bases between them. CDR3 length: 14 amino acids. Germline CDR1 is SGHTA and CDR2 is FQGNSA. The CDR3 bases are TGTGCCAGCAGATTGGGCAGGGCTGGCAATGAGCAGTTCTTC. Amino acids: CASRLGRAGNEQFF. Using reference TRBV7-2 and TRBJ2-1 for the parts outside the CDR3, the full variable domain is GAGVSQSPSNKVTEKGKDVELRCDPISGHTALYWYRQSLGQGLEFLIYFQGNSAPDKSGLPSDRFSAERTGGSVSTLTIQRTQQEDSAVYLCASRLGRAGNEQFFGPGTRLTVL.

The gene calls are TRBV6-6 and TRBJ2-7; the match to TRBD2 covers 8 bases. The length of the CDR3 is 14 residues. Germline CDR1 and CDR2: MNHNY and SVGAGI (reference sequence). Trimming cost V 2 bases and J 6 bases; bases outside gene matches: 6. The CDR3 DNA reads TGTGCCAGCAGTTACCGGGGGCTAGCGGGCGAGCAGTACTTC. Translation: CASSYRGLAGEQYF.

The chain uses TRBV6-1 and TRBJ2-1; TRBD2 aligns across 9 bases. Germline CDR1 MNHNS, CDR2 SASEGT. The CDR3 loop spans 14 amino acids. The V segment lost 8 bases and the J segment 9 bases; nucleotides outside the gene matches: 11. The CDR3 spells CASELSGGRGEQFF. The CDR3 bases are TGTGCCAGCGAGCTTAGCGGGGGTAGAGGTGAGCAGTTCTTC.

This clonotype was seen more than once but under ten times. The J gene is TRBJ2-7, the V gene TRBV3-1; D unresolved. CDR3 length: 15 residues. V shed 1 base and J shed 7 bases, with 17 bases lying between them. CDR1 is LGHDT and CDR2 is YNNKEL in the germline V gene (reference sequence). CDR3 DNA sequence: TGTGCCAGCAGCCAAGGACGGGTCGGATCTAGAGAGCAGTACTTC. Translation gives CASSQGRVGSREQYF.

The CDR3: CASSPRTGSNQPQHF. CDR3 nucleotide sequence: TGCGCCAGCAGCCCAAGGACTGGTAGCAATCAGCCCCAGCATTTT. The chain recombines TRBV5-1 with TRBJ1-5, with D unclear. Deletions cut 4 bases from V and 0 bases from J, with 11 bases between. There are 15 residues in the CDR3. Germline V lookup: CDR1 SGHRS, CDR2 YFSETQ.

The chain employs TRBV10-2 and TRBJ2-5; no definite D call. The CDR3 runs to 14 residues. Deletions cut 6 bases from V and 4 bases from J, with 15 bases between. CDR1 is WSHSY, CDR2 SAAADI, per germline. CDR3 DNA: TGCGCCAGCAGCCCCGCAGCGAGGCGAGAGACCCAGTACTTC. It codes for CASSPAARRETQYF.